This entry lists 14 T cell receptor beta chains sequenced from one sample in a study of a mutant IDH1 vaccine in newly diagnosed glioma. Time point denoted: baseline, week 1 (first vaccination visit). Treatment noted: pre-vaccination baseline after standard-of-care therapy. TCRdb keeps only in-frame clones here, not all; method: immunoSEQ multiplex PCR. The sample yields around 92,000 clones, about 90% seen once. Sequenced material: PBMCs, taken from a glioma patient treated with radiotherapy, temozolomide or both. The receptors were gathered from a woman in her 50s with glioma.

This clone was detected only a few times. V and J are TRBV7-3 and TRBJ2-6, with D perhaps matching TRBD1 (6 bases). The germline V gene has CDR1 SGHTA and CDR2 FQGTGA. Between the trimmed V and J ends, which lost 3 bases and 1 base, there was a span of 7 bases. There are 15 residues in the CDR3. The CDR3 reads CASSFQGSGANVLTF. The CDR3 DNA follows: TGTGCCAGCAGCTTTCAGGGGTCTGGGGCCAACGTCCTGACTTTC.

The gene calls are TRBV19 and TRBJ2-2; TRBD1 aligns across 10 bases. Germline CDR1 LNHDA, CDR2 SQIVND (reference sequence). V gave up 1 base and J gave up 3 bases; unmatched junction bases: 8. There are 18 residues in the CDR3. The CDR3 DNA reads TGTGCCAGTAGTATAGGGGGACGGGGACAGGGGTACACCGGGGAGCTGTTTTTT. It yields the protein CASSIGGRGQGYTGELFF.

This chain links TRBV15 with TRBJ2-2; 10 nucleotides align to TRBD2. This CDR3 has 16 amino acids. The V segment lost 1 base and the J segment 1 base; nucleotides outside the gene matches: 0. The germline CDR1 and CDR2 sequences are LNHNV and YYDKDF (reference sequence). CDR3: CATSRGTSGNTGELFF. The CDR3 DNA reads as TGTGCCACCAGCAGAGGGACTAGCGGGAACACCGGGGAGCTGTTTTTT.

The CDR3 is CASRPIRGEQYF. The CDR3 DNA reads TGTGCCAGCAGGCCAATAAGGGGGGAGCAGTACTTC. The rearrangement links TRBV27 to TRBJ2-7; D may be TRBD1 (6 bases). The CDR3 is 12 residues long. V was shortened by 6 bases and J by 7 bases, with 13 bases between the two germline ends. Germline V gives CDR1 MNHEY, CDR2 SMNVEV (reference sequence).

J is TRBJ2-7 and V is TRBV28; D uncertain. Deletions cut 5 bases from V and 1 base from J, with 15 bases between. This CDR3 comprises 15 residues. From germline, CDR1 is MDHEN and CDR2 SYDVKM. The CDR3 DNA follows: TGTGCCAGCAGTAATGCCCCTCCCACTTCCTACGAGCAGTACTTC. Amino acid sequence: CASSNAPPTSYEQYF.

The gene calls are TRBV10-3 and TRBJ2-2; 10 bases fit TRBD1. Germline V gene lookup returns CDR1 ENHRY and CDR2 SYGVKD. The J segment lost 3 bases and the V segment lost 6 bases, leaving 4 bases of the junction unmatched. This CDR3 is 15 amino acids long. The CDR3 sequence: CAIRDRGLDTGELFF. The CDR3 bases are TGTGCCATCAGAGACAGGGGGCTGGACACCGGGGAGCTGTTTTTT.

The chain couples TRBV5-4 to TRBJ2-3; D ambiguous. V was pared by 0 bases and J by 0 bases, with 11 bases between. Germline assignment: CDR1 SGHNT and CDR2 YYREEE (reference sequence). There are 16 residues in the CDR3. In nucleotides, the CDR3 is TGTGCCAGCAGCTTGGAAGCAAGTCCTAGCACAGATACGCAGTATTTT. This encodes CASSLEASPSTDTQYF.

This rearrangement joins TRBV7-9 to TRBJ1-5; perhaps TRBD1 as D (6 bases). Germline lookup yields CDR1 SEHNR and CDR2 FQNEAQ (reference sequence). The germline V and J ends were trimmed by 1 base and 4 bases, with 23 bases remaining between them. This CDR3 region has 19 residues. CDR3 DNA sequence: TGTGCCAGCAGCTTAGTGGGGCCAGGGGCCCTAGGGAGTAATCAGCCCCAGCATTTT. This encodes CASSLVGPGALGSNQPQHF.

With regard to this clone: Distinct nucleotide sequences in the sample also encode this CDR3. The chain uses TRBV5-1 and TRBJ1-5; D is possibly TRBD1 (6 bases). CDR1 SGHRS and CDR2 YFSETQ come from the germline V gene. V was pared by 0 bases and J by 2 bases, with 6 bases between. The CDR3 runs to 14 residues. In nucleotides, the CDR3 is TGCGCCAGCAGCTTGGCAGGGGGCAATCAGCCCCAGCATTTT. It is translated as CASSLAGGNQPQHF.

DNA of the CDR3: TGTGCCAGCAGCGTAGAAGGCCACCACGGCACCGGGGAGCTGTTTTTT. Residues: CASSVEGHHGTGELFF. V gene TRBV9 combines with J gene TRBJ2-2; no reliable D call. The CDR3 contains 16 residues. With 0 bases removed from V and 4 bases from J, the gap between germline ends came to 13 bases. Germline values: CDR1 SGDLS, CDR2 YYNGEE.

The rearrangement uses TRBV5-5 and TRBJ1-1; tentative D call: TRBD1 (5 bases). The CDR3 covers 15 residues. CDR1 is SGHKS and CDR2 is YYEKEE in the germline V gene (reference sequence). Trimming took 0 bases from V and 6 from J, leaving 15 bases between them. The CDR3 coding sequence is TGTGCCAGCAGCTTGGGATGGGACCTCACCGCTGAAGCTTTCTTT. Amino acid sequence: CASSLGWDLTAEAFF. The complete variable domain, with remaining parts taken from reference TRBV5-5 and TRBJ1-1, reads DAGVTQSPTHLIKTRGQQVTLRCSPISGHKSVSWYQQVLGQGPQFIFQYYEKEERGRGNFPDRFSARQFPNYSSELNVNALLLGDSALYLCASSLGWDLTAEAFFGQGTRLTVV.

The chain joins TRBV6-5 to TRBJ1-1; tentative D call: TRBD1 (6 bases). V was trimmed by 7 bases and J by 2 bases, leaving 11 bases between them. Germline CDR1 and CDR2: MNHEY and SVGAGI. This CDR3 has 13 amino acids. DNA of the CDR3: TGTGCCAGCACCGAGGACAGAAACACTGAAGCTTTCTTT. It encodes CASTEDRNTEAFF.

In DNA form, the CDR3 reads TGTGCCAGCTCACCAGGGACAGGGCGGCCTGACTATGGCTACACCTTC. Its translation: CASSPGTGRPDYGYTF. The chain carries TRBV18 and TRBJ1-2; 9 bases match TRBD1. V shed 2 bases and J 3 bases; nucleotides not matched to a gene: 7. Germline assignment: CDR1 KGHSH and CDR2 LQKENI. The CDR3 totals 16 residues.

The chain employs TRBV28 and TRBJ1-4, with D possibly TRBD1 on 6 matching bases. CDR1 is MDHEN and CDR2 is SYDVKM in the germline V gene. V gave up 6 bases and J gave up 0 bases, with 8 bases separating them. The CDR3 is 14 residues long. CDR3 in DNA: TGTGCCAGCAGCCCAGGGGCAACTAATGAAAAACTGTTTTTT. It encodes CASSPGATNEKLFF.